This TCR beta chain emerged from a study of blood T cells in healthy people across ages. Overall study results and limits: Diversity figures based on one million T cells were deemed too low. With naive T cell percentage, TCR beta diversity showed a strong correlation. Significant beta diversity loss was already apparent by age approximately 38, declining roughly linearly.

Through a sample-barcoded 5' primer and a J-beta primer mix, a second PCR was run for roughly 7 to 12 cycles. One entry per CDR3 protein, called by TCRdb with MiXCR from the 5' RACE reads. The data show about 1.8 million distinct CDR3 sequences, about 50% seen once. Details on this clonotype: Its antigen is unknown.

Germline V lookup: CDR1 WSHSY, CDR2 SAAADI. The CDR3 sequence is 14 residues long. V shed 10 bases and J shed 0 bases, with 14 bases lying between them. Sequencing used blood. The TCR comes from a woman in her thirties or forties in good health. The chain joins TRBV10-2 to TRBJ2-3, with D maybe TRBD1 (6 bases). CDR3 nucleotides: TGCGCCACCAACGGGGACACTAGCACAGATACGCAGTATTTT. This gives the protein CATNGDTSTDTQYF.